This T cell receptor (beta chain) was retrieved from a study of early stage breast cancer tumors. Study in general: The ER+/PR+/HER2- tumors included fewer than 10 ductal and a handful of lobular carcinomas. Overall study results and limits: Tumor and normal breast were distinguished via blood comparison in about 90% of the 16 patients. Enriched TCRB sequences shared across patients were mostly commonly generated sequences.

Regarding this clone: What it binds is not known.

Each sample had two DNA replicates, around 0.45 ug blood or around 1.5 ug tissue. The repertoire was sequenced with immunoSEQ multiplex PCR; TCRdb's copy has only in-frame clones and lacks some. The sample shows tens of thousands of clones, roughly four fifths of them seen only once. Germline lookup yields CDR1 SGHRS and CDR2 YFSETQ. CDR3 length equals 14 residues. V was shortened by 0 bases and J by 10 bases, with 11 bases between the two germline ends. Sequencing was performed on blood. This TCR was recovered from a person aged 35 to 50 with breast cancer. This chain uses TRBV5-1 with TRBJ1-6; D remains unclear. The CDR3 here is CASSLASGGSPLHF. CDR3 DNA sequence: TGCGCCAGCAGCTTGGCATCGGGTGGCTCACCCCTCCACTTT.